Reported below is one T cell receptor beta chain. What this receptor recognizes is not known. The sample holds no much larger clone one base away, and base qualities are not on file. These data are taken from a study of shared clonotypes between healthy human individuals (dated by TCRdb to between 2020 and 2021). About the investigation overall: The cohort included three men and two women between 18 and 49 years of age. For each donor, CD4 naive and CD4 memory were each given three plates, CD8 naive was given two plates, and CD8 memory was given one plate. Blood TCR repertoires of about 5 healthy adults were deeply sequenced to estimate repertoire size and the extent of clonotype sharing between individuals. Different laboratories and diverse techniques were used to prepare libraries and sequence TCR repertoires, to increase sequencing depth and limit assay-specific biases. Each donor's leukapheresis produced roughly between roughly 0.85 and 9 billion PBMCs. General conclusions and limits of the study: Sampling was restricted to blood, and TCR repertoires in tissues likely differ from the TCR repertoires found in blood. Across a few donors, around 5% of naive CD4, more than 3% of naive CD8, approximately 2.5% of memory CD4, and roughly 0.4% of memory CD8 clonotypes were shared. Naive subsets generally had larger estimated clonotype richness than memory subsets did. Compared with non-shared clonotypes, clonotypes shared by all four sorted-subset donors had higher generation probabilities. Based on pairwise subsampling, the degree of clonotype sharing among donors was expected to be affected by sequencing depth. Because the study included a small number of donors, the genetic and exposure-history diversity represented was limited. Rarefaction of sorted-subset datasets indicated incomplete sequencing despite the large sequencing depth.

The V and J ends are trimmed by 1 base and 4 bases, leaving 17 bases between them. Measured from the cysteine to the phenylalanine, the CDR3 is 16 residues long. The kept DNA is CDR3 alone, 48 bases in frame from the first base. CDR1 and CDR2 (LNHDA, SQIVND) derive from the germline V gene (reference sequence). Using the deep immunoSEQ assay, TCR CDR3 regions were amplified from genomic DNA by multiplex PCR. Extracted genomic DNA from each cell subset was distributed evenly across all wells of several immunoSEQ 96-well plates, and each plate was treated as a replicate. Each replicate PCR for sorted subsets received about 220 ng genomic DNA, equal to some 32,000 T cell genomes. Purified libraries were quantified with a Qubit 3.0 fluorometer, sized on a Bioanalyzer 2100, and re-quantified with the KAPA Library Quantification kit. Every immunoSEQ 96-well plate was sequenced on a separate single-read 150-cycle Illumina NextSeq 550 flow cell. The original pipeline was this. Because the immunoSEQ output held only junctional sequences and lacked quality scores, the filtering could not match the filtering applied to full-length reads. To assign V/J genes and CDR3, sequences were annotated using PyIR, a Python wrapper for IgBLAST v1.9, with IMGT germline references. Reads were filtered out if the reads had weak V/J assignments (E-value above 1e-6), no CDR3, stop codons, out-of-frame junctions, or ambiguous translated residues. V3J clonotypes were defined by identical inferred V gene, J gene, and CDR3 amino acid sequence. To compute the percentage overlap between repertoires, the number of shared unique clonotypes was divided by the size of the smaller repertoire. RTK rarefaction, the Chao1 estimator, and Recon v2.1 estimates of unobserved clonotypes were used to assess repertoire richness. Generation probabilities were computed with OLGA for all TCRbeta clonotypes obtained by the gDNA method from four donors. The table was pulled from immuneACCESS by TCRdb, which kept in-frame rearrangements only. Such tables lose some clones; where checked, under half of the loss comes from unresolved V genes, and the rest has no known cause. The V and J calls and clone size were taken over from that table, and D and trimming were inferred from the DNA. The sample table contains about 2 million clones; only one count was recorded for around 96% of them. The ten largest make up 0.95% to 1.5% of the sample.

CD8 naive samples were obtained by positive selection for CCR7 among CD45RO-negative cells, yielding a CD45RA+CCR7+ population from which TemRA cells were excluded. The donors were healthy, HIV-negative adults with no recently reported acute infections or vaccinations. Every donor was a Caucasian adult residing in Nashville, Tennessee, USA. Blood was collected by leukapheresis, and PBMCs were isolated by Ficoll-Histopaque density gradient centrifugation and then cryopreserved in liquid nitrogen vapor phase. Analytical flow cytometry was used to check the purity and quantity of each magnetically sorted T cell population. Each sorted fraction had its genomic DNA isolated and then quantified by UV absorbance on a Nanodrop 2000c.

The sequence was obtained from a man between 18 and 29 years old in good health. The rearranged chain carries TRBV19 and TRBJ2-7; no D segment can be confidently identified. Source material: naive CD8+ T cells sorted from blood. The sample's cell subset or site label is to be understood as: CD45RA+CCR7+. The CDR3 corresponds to CASSIGFGPDLYEQYF. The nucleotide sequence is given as TGTGCCAGTAGTATAGGATTCGGGCCAGATTTGTACGAGCAGTACTTC.